Each of the 29 T cell receptor beta chains below was sequenced from the same sample in a study of shared clonotypes between healthy human individuals. CD8 cells regarded as naive lacked CD45RO, were positively chosen for CCR7, and omitted terminally differentiated effector memory CD45RA+ cells. Some clones are missing from TCRdb's copy, which holds only in-frame ones; the method was immunoSEQ multiplex PCR. The sample records 800,000 to 950,000 clones, around 96% being singletons. Sequences were obtained from naive CD8+ T cells sorted from blood. The source of these receptors is a man aged 25 to 40 in good health.

The gene calls are TRBV5-4 and TRBJ1-5; no reliable D call. Trimming took off 0 bases at V and 6 bases at J, with 4 bases between the two ends. CDR1 SGHNT and CDR2 YYREEE come from the germline V gene (reference sequence). This CDR3 spans 12 amino acids. The CDR3 spells CASSLVGQPQHF. The CDR3, as DNA: TGTGCCAGCAGCTTGGTCGGTCAGCCCCAGCATTTT.

The genes are TRBV7-2 and TRBJ2-7, with 12 positions matching TRBD2. Per germline, CDR1 SGHTA and CDR2 FQGNSA. This CDR3 contains 16 residues. V lost 2 bases to trimming and J lost 4 bases; unmatched junction nucleotides: 6. This CDR3 reads CASSLSLAGGGYEQYF. In DNA form, the CDR3 reads TGTGCCAGCAGCTTAAGTCTAGCGGGAGGGGGGTACGAGCAGTACTTC.

The chain couples TRBV13 to TRBJ2-7; 7 bases match TRBD2. From germline, CDR1 is PRHDT and CDR2 FYEKMQ (reference sequence). The CDR3 consists of 15 residues. V lost 5 bases to trimming and J lost 2 bases; unmatched junction nucleotides: 9. CDR3 in DNA: TGTGCCAGCAGCCCGGGGGTAGCGGGTCCCTACGAGCAGTACTTC. Amino acids: CASSPGVAGPYEQYF.

This clone was detected only once. J is TRBJ2-1 and V is TRBV7-3; a weak D match, TRBD1 (7 bases). The germline V gene encodes CDR1 SGHTA and CDR2 FQGTGA. CDR3 size: 16 residues. V lost 5 bases and J 3 bases, leaving 17 bases between the germline ends. CDR3 region: CASSALAGQNYNEQFF. CDR3 nucleotides: TGTGCCAGCAGCGCACTCGCGGGACAGAACTACAATGAGCAGTTCTTC.

This chain uses TRBV28 with TRBJ2-7; 9 bases are a match to TRBD1. Germline V gene data show CDR1 as MDHEN and CDR2 as SYDVKM. Trimming cost V 2 bases and J 5 bases; bases outside gene matches: 13. This CDR3 region has 17 residues. In DNA, the CDR3 is TGTGCCAGCAGTTTAGCTCCAAGGGACAGGGTGTTTCACGAGCAGTACTTC. Translation: CASSLAPRDRVFHEQYF.

The CDR3 DNA follows: TGTGCCAGCAGTTACTCGGGGCTATATTGGGCCCAGTACTTC. This gives the protein CASSYSGLYWAQYF. The chain links TRBV6-5 to TRBJ2-5; D is perhaps TRBD1 (5 bases). The CDR3 spans 14 residues. Trimming shortened V by 0 bases and J by 9 bases, and 14 bases separated the two germline ends. Germline CDR1 is MNHEY and CDR2 is SVGAGI.

This chain joins TRBV29-1 and TRBJ1-1; 7 bases map to TRBD1. Germline CDR1 and CDR2: SQVTM and ANQGSEA. With V trimmed by 6 bases and J by 0 bases, 7 bases remained unmatched. The CDR3 spans 14 residues. DNA for the CDR3: TGCAGCGTGAGGACAGGACTCATGAACACTGAAGCTTTCTTT. Residues: CSVRTGLMNTEAFF.

The V gene is TRBV9, the J gene TRBJ2-3, with D tentatively TRBD2 (6 bases). The CDR3 totals 17 residues. Looked up from germline, CDR1 is SGDLS and CDR2 is YYNGEE. V lost 4 bases, J lost 1 base, and 19 bases lay in between. In DNA form, the CDR3 reads TGTGCCAGCAGCCCCCGGGGAGGTTCTCAGGGCACAGATACGCAGTATTTT. Translation: CASSPRGGSQGTDTQYF.

The rearrangement joins TRBV2 to TRBJ1-1; a weak D match, TRBD1 (6 bases). Trimming took off 4 bases at V and 8 bases at J, with 20 bases between the two ends. This CDR3 has 15 residues. Germline assignment: CDR1 SNHLY and CDR2 FYNNEI. The CDR3 reads CASSGTLGPGEEAFF. In DNA, the CDR3 is TGTGCCAGCAGTGGGACCTTGGGACCAGGGGAAGAAGCTTTCTTT.

The chain employs TRBV5-1 and TRBJ2-1; 11 bases are a match to TRBD2. There are 17 residues in the CDR3. From germline, CDR1 is SGHRS and CDR2 YFSETQ. Unmatched junction bases numbered 15, after V lost 4 bases and J lost 9 bases. This chain's CDR3 is CASSPEVAGGPSGEQFF. The CDR3 DNA sequence: TGCGCCAGCAGCCCAGAGGTAGCGGGAGGGCCCTCGGGTGAGCAGTTCTTC. Based on the CDR3 plus reference TRBV5-1 and TRBJ2-1, the full variable domain is KAGVTQTPRYLIKTRGQQVTLSCSPISGHRSVSWYQQTPGQGLQFLFEYFSETQRNKGNFPGRFSGRQFSNSRSEMNVSTLELGDSALYLCASSPEVAGGPSGEQFFGPGTRLTVL.

The V call is TRBV1, the J call TRBJ2-7; no check of the table's D call, TRBD2, against the DNA was made. TRBV1 corresponds to a pseudogene. This CDR3 spans 17 amino acids. CDR3 in amino acids: CTSAVTSLRTGSYEQYF. DNA of the CDR3: TGCACCAGCGCCGTGACGAGTCTTAGGACTGGATCCTACGAGCAGTACTTC.

The chain is built from TRBV9 and TRBJ2-7; 8 bases match TRBD2. The CDR3 sequence is 15 residues long. V lost 1 base, J lost 3 bases, and 6 bases stayed unmatched. Germline CDR1 SGDLS, CDR2 YYNGEE. The chain's CDR3 is CASSVSSGPNYEQYF. The DNA of the CDR3 is TGTGCCAGCAGCGTATCTAGCGGGCCCAACTACGAGCAGTACTTC.

The chain joins TRBV7-9 to TRBJ1-1, with 8 positions matching TRBD1. Germline CDR1 SEHNR, CDR2 FQNEAQ (reference sequence). CDR3 length: 12 residues. V was pared by 4 bases and J by 11 bases, with 6 bases of the junction left unmatched. CDR3: CASSSDRVQAFF. CDR3 coding DNA: TGTGCCAGCAGCTCGGACAGGGTGCAGGCTTTCTTT.

The V call is TRBV13, the J call TRBJ2-5; no reliable D call. Trimming took 5 bases from V and 3 from J, leaving 10 bases between them. Germline loops: CDR1 PRHDT, CDR2 FYEKMQ (reference sequence). This CDR3 is 13 amino acids long. CDR3 protein: CASSTRVKETQYF. Written as DNA, the CDR3 is TGTGCCAGCAGCACACGGGTGAAAGAGACCCAGTACTTC. Supplemented by reference TRBV13 and TRBJ2-5, the full variable domain reads AAGVIQSPRHLIKEKRETATLKCYPIPRHDTVYWYQQGPGQDPQFLISFYEKMQSDKGSIPDRFSAQQFSDYHSELNMSSLELGDSALYFCASSTRVKETQYFGPGTRLLVL.

The V call is TRBV7-2, the J call TRBJ2-3; no reliable D call. CDR1 SGHTA and CDR2 FQGNSA come from the germline V gene. This CDR3 comprises 13 residues. Between the trimmed V and J ends, which lost 5 bases and 2 bases, there was a span of 8 bases. CDR3 loop: CASSLDPTDTQYF. The CDR3 DNA sequence: TGTGCCAGCAGCCTTGACCCCACAGATACGCAGTATTTT.

The rearrangement links TRBV6-1 to TRBJ1-5, with 7 bases that match TRBD1. CDR1 is MNHNS, CDR2 SASEGT, per germline. The CDR3 runs 13 residues. Trimming cost V 7 bases and J 6 bases; bases outside gene matches: 6. Written as DNA, the CDR3 is TGTGCCAGCACGGTAGGGGGCGGTCAGCCCCAGCATTTT. It encodes CASTVGGGQPQHF.

J is TRBJ2-3 and V is TRBV10-3; D unclear. In germline, CDR1 is ENHRY, CDR2 SYGVKD. There are 11 residues in the CDR3. V was cut by 3 bases and J by 5 bases, with 3 bases left in between. The CDR3 region has the DNA TGTGCCATCAGTGACGGAGATACGCAGTATTTT. Protein: CAISDGDTQYF.

The CDR3 region has the DNA TGTGCCAGCAGCGGAAGACAGGGCTACACTGAAGCTTTCTTT. It translates to CASSGRQGYTEAFF. The V gene is TRBV9, the J gene TRBJ1-1; 7 nucleotides line up with TRBD1. Germline loops: CDR1 SGDLS, CDR2 YYNGEE. CDR3 size: 14 residues. The trim removed 3 bases at V and 3 bases at J, leaving 5 bases unmatched.

V usage is TRBV4-3 and J usage is TRBJ2-7; 7 nucleotides align to TRBD2. Germline trimming cut 0 bases from V and 2 bases from J; bases unmatched to any gene: 4. CDR1 and CDR2 from the germline V gene are LGHNA and YSLEER. The CDR3 runs 15 residues. In nucleotides, the CDR3 is TGCGCCAGCAGCCAAGAGGCTAGCGGCACCTACGAGCAGTACTTC. Translation gives CASSQEASGTYEQYF.

The chain links TRBV7-9 to TRBJ2-7, with TRBD1 identical over 8 bases. Trimming cost V 4 bases and J 0 bases; bases outside gene matches: 5. The CDR3 has 15 amino acids. The germline CDR1 and CDR2 sequences are SEHNR and FQNEAQ (reference sequence). CDR3 sequence: CASSYLDRVSYEQYF. Here the CDR3 DNA reads TGTGCCAGCAGCTACCTGGACAGGGTCTCCTACGAGCAGTACTTC. The full variable domain, its missing parts supplied by reference TRBV7-9 and TRBJ2-7, is DTGVSQNPRHKITKRGQNVTFRCDPISEHNRLYWYRQTLGQGPEFLTYFQNEAQLEKSRLLSDRFSAERPKGSFSTLEIQRTEQGDSAMYLCASSYLDRVSYEQYFGPGTRLTVT.

The chain employs TRBV19 and TRBJ1-5, with TRBD1 identical over 9 bases. CDR1 LNHDA and CDR2 SQIVND come from the germline V gene (reference sequence). The V and J ends lost 8 bases and 7 bases, in that order; junction bases with no gene match: 9. This CDR3 comprises 14 residues. The CDR3 region has the DNA TGTGCCAGTCTGGACAGGGGATTCGACCAGCCCCAGCATTTT. It encodes CASLDRGFDQPQHF.

V and J are TRBV4-2 and TRBJ1-5, with a weak D call TRBD1 (5 bases). CDR1 is LGHNA, CDR2 YNFKEQ, per germline. The CDR3 runs to 16 residues. Trimming stripped 5 bases from V and 3 bases from J, with 17 bases between. CDR3 protein: CASSSLFGDDNQPQHF. The CDR3 region has the DNA TGTGCCAGCAGCTCCCTTTTTGGGGACGACAATCAGCCCCAGCATTTT.

A note on this clone: Additional DNA sequences in this sample encode the identical CDR3. CDR3: CAISESSGNEQFF. CDR3 DNA sequence: TGTGCCATCAGTGAGTCGTCAGGTAATGAGCAGTTCTTC. This sequence joins TRBV10-3 and TRBJ2-1; the D is unclear. Germline CDR1 ENHRY, CDR2 SYGVKD. The CDR3 loop spans 13 amino acids. Trimming stripped 0 bases from V and 7 bases from J, with 7 bases between.

The chain recombines TRBV7-2 with TRBJ1-4, with TRBD1 as a possible D gene (6 bases). In germline, CDR1 is SGHTA, CDR2 FQGNSA. Trimming removed 5 bases from V and 0 bases from J, with 13 bases in between. The CDR3 contains 16 residues. This CDR3 reads CASSPQTGTTNEKLFF. The CDR3 nucleotides are TGTGCCAGCAGCCCGCAAACAGGGACAACTAATGAAAAACTGTTTTTT. Complete variable domain (other parts from reference TRBV7-2 and TRBJ1-4): GAGVSQSPSNKVTEKGKDVELRCDPISGHTALYWYRQSLGQGLEFLIYFQGNSAPDKSGLPSDRFSAERTGGSVSTLTIQRTQQEDSAVYLCASSPQTGTTNEKLFFGSGTQLSVL.

V gene TRBV10-2 combines with J gene TRBJ1-5, with TRBD1 as a possible D gene (5 bases). The CDR3 extends over 13 amino acids. The V gene lost 6 bases and the J gene lost 6 bases, with 12 bases spanning the gap. Germline V gene lookup returns CDR1 WSHSY and CDR2 SAAADI. The CDR3 spells CASRGQGGQPQHF. In DNA, the CDR3 is TGCGCCAGCAGGGGCCAGGGAGGTCAGCCCCAGCATTTT.

The table lists this clone with a few counts. This chain joins TRBV7-8 and TRBJ2-5; 9 bases match TRBD1. V lost 8 bases and J lost 3; bases outside the gene matches: 7. There are 14 residues in the CDR3. CDR1 and CDR2 from the germline V gene are SGHVS and FQNEAQ. The CDR3 loop reads CASDGRTGEETQYF. The CDR3 region has the DNA TGTGCCAGCGATGGCCGGACAGGGGAAGAGACCCAGTACTTC.

This clone has only one observation. The CDR3 nucleotides read TGCGCCAGCAGCCAAGGGTCAGGGGGGAATCAGCCCCAGCATTTT. Encoded protein: CASSQGSGGNQPQHF. The chain couples TRBV4-3 to TRBJ1-5, with TRBD1 matching over 7 bases. Trimming at V came to 1 base and at J to 4 bases, leaving 4 bases not matched to a gene. CDR3 length: 15 amino acids. From germline, CDR1 is LGHNA and CDR2 YSLEER.

The chain employs TRBV27 and TRBJ2-7; weak D call: TRBD1 (5 bases). Trimming cost V 7 bases and J 6 bases, with 13 bases left between them. The CDR3 spans 12 residues. Germline V gene sequence: CDR1 MNHEY, CDR2 SMNVEV (reference sequence). The CDR3 DNA reads as TGTGCCAGCATAGGGGTCATTGGCGAGCAGTACTTC. Amino acids: CASIGVIGEQYF.

The chain carries TRBV1 and TRBJ2-7; TRBD1 reflects the table's D call only, with no check against the DNA. TRBV1 is a listed pseudogene. There are 16 residues in the CDR3. The CDR3 region is CTSSPPLQGMGYEQYF. The CDR3 nucleotides are TGCACCAGCAGCCCCCCATTACAGGGGATGGGGTACGAGCAGTACTTC.